This entry lists 25 T cell receptor beta chains sequenced from one sample in a study of blood T cell repertoires in COVID-19. TCRdb keeps only in-frame clones here, not all; method: immunoSEQ multiplex PCR. Here the sample spans some 290,000 clones, roughly nine tenths being singletons. Sequencing was done on a sample of peripheral blood. The source of these receptors is a woman in her twenties or thirties with COVID-19, enrolled during active disease.

This chain links TRBV28 with TRBJ1-6, with D tentatively TRBD1 (5 bases). V was clipped by 2 bases and J by 14 bases, with 19 bases between them. Germline V lookup: CDR1 MDHEN, CDR2 SYDVKM. CDR3 length equals 15 residues. In DNA, the CDR3 is TGTGCCAGCAGTTTAAGTGACAGACTCACCTCCACCCTCCACTTT. Residues: CASSLSDRLTSTLHF.

The rearrangement joins TRBV11-2 to TRBJ2-1; a possible D gene is TRBD2 (5 bases). The length of the CDR3 is 14 residues. Trimming took 2 bases from V and 5 from J, leaving 10 bases between them. Germline V lookup: CDR1 SGHAT, CDR2 FQNNGV. The CDR3 DNA reads TGTGCCAGCAGCTTACATGACTACGACAATGAGCAGTTCTTC. Translation gives CASSLHDYDNEQFF.

CDR3 sequence reads: CSVVSGTGDQPQHF. The CDR3 DNA reads as TGCAGCGTTGTCTCCGGGACAGGGGACCAGCCCCAGCATTTT. The rearrangement uses TRBV29-1 and TRBJ1-5; the match to TRBD1 covers 10 bases. With V trimmed by 4 bases and J by 7 bases, 7 bases remained unmatched. Germline-derived CDR1 and CDR2 are SQVTM and ANQGSEA. The CDR3 is 14 residues long.

This rearrangement joins TRBV12-3 or TRBV12-4 to TRBJ1-2, with unresolved D. Trimming took 6 bases from V and 8 from J, leaving 16 bases between them. This CDR3 is 13 amino acids long. The CDR3 here is CASRRALLQGYTF. The CDR3 DNA reads as TGTGCCAGCAGGCGGGCTTTACTTCAGGGCTACACCTTC.

This chain joins TRBV7-7 and TRBJ2-5; perhaps TRBD2 as D (5 bases). V gave up 3 bases and J gave up 5 bases, with 13 bases separating them. The CDR3 is 14 amino acids. From germline, CDR1 is SSHAT and CDR2 FNYEAQ (reference sequence). CDR3 region: CASSFRGVGETQYF. CDR3 in DNA: TGTGCCAGCAGCTTCCGGGGAGTCGGTGAGACCCAGTACTTC.

The chain recombines TRBV12-3 or TRBV12-4 with TRBJ2-2; D might be TRBD1 (6 bases). This CDR3 is built from 13 residues. V was shortened by 11 bases and J by 6 bases, with 16 bases between the two germline ends. This chain's CDR3 is CAFRPGVSGELFF. Here the CDR3 DNA reads TGTGCCTTCAGACCAGGGGTTTCCGGGGAGCTGTTTTTT.

The J gene is TRBJ1-2, the V gene TRBV3-1 (or the pseudogene TRBV3-2); 12 positions agree with TRBD1. The V segment lost 4 bases and the J segment 1 base; nucleotides outside the gene matches: 13. Germline CDR1 reads LGHDT; CDR2 reads YNNKEL (reference sequence). This CDR3 spans 19 amino acids. CDR3 protein: CASSRNPGTGGIGNYGYTF. The CDR3 DNA reads TGTGCCAGCAGCCGAAATCCCGGGACAGGGGGCATCGGTAACTATGGCTACACCTTC.

The chain has TRBV29-1 and TRBJ1-2, with D unclear. CDR1 is SQVTM and CDR2 is ANQGSEA in the germline V gene. Trimming stripped 5 bases from V and 4 bases from J, with 14 bases between. This CDR3 has 13 amino acids. The CDR3 spells CSVNSGISYGYTF. In DNA, the CDR3 is TGCAGCGTTAACTCCGGGATCTCCTATGGCTACACCTTC.

V and J are TRBV24-1 and TRBJ2-3; 13 positions match TRBD2. V was clipped by 2 bases and J by 8 bases; unmatched bases: 6. Looked up from germline, CDR1 is KGHDR and CDR2 is SFDVKD. This CDR3 has 16 amino acids. The CDR3, as DNA: TGTGCCACCAGTGATTCCGGACTAGCGGGAGATCGTACGCAGTATTTT. It encodes CATSDSGLAGDRTQYF.

This chain connects TRBV10-3 to TRBJ2-7, with 7 bases matching TRBD2. CDR3 size: 14 residues. V was clipped by 5 bases and J by 3 bases; unmatched bases: 7. Looked up from germline, CDR1 is ENHRY and CDR2 is SYGVKD. The CDR3 spells CAISRTSGIYEQYF. CDR3 bases: TGTGCCATCAGTCGGACCAGCGGGATCTACGAGCAGTACTTC.

V gene TRBV6-6 combines with J gene TRBJ2-1; the match to TRBD1 covers 7 bases. The CDR3 is made up of 14 amino acids. Germline V CDR1 and CDR2: MNHNY, SVGAGI (reference sequence). With V trimmed by 2 bases and J by 8 bases, 6 bases remained unmatched. This CDR3 is CASSYPATGDEQFF. CDR3 in DNA: TGTGCCAGCAGTTACCCTGCTACAGGGGATGAGCAGTTCTTC.

This clone has a single count. This chain links TRBV5-1 with TRBJ1-1; TRBD1 matches 8 bases. Germline V lookup: CDR1 SGHRS, CDR2 YFSETQ. With V trimmed by 2 bases and J by 0 bases, 9 bases remained unmatched. The CDR3 extends over 17 amino acids. The CDR3 sequence is CASSLGLAGGMNTEAFF. The CDR3 DNA follows: TGCGCCAGCAGCTTAGGCTTGGCAGGGGGCATGAACACTGAAGCTTTCTTT.

This chain uses TRBV7-9 with TRBJ1-1; D is perhaps TRBD1 (6 bases). Germline-derived CDR1 and CDR2 are SEHNR and FQNEAQ (reference sequence). This CDR3 has 14 residues. V was clipped by 5 bases and J by 6 bases, with 16 bases between them. Here the CDR3 reads CASSARGGSPEAFF. The CDR3 DNA is TGTGCCAGCAGCGCCCGGGGGGGCAGTCCTGAAGCTTTCTTT.

The chain couples TRBV5-8 to TRBJ2-1; possible D gene TRBD1, 5 bases. The CDR3 runs 15 residues. Germline V gives CDR1 SGHTS, CDR2 YDEGEE. Trimming removed 2 bases at V and 10 bases at J, with 19 bases between. The CDR3 reads CASSLPIGARNEQFF. The CDR3 DNA sequence: TGTGCCAGCAGCTTACCTATAGGGGCCCGTAACGAGCAGTTCTTC.

This chain links TRBV5-5 with TRBJ2-1; TRBD2 matches 12 bases. The ends lost 2 bases at V and 4 bases at J; junction bases unmatched: 1. The CDR3 is 15 residues long. The germline V gene has CDR1 SGHKS and CDR2 YYEKEE (reference sequence). The CDR3 sequence: CASSLLAGGYNEQFF. CDR3 in DNA: TGTGCCAGCAGCTTACTAGCGGGAGGTTACAATGAGCAGTTCTTC.

This chain uses TRBV5-4 with TRBJ2-5; TRBD1 matches at 10 bases. V dropped 8 bases and J dropped 1; count of bases not matched to a gene: 20. The CDR3 extends over 19 amino acids. Germline V gene data show CDR1 as SGHNT and CDR2 as YYREEE (reference sequence). The CDR3: CASNTEWTGGLGSQETQYF. CDR3 in DNA: TGTGCCAGTAATACCGAATGGACAGGGGGTTTGGGAAGCCAAGAGACCCAGTACTTC.

The V and J genes are TRBV28 and TRBJ2-7, with D perhaps matching TRBD2 (5 bases). The CDR3 has 11 amino acids. CDR1 MDHEN and CDR2 SYDVKM come from the germline V gene. Trimming removed 8 bases from V and 4 bases from J, with 9 bases in between. The CDR3 nucleotides read TGTGCCAGCGGGAGTGTATACGAGCAGTACTTC. It yields the protein CASGSVYEQYF.

The J gene is TRBJ2-7, the V gene TRBV18, with 7 bases aligning to TRBD1. The length of the CDR3 is 13 residues. The junction had 6 bases not matched to a gene; V was cut back by 5 bases and J by 5 bases. Germline CDR1 reads KGHSH; CDR2 reads LQKENI. The CDR3 DNA follows: TGTGCCAGCTCATCAGGAGGACAGGACGAGCAGTACTTC. It codes for CASSSGGQDEQYF. The full variable domain, in which reference TRBV18 and TRBJ2-7 provide the parts outside the CDR3, is NAGVMQNPRHLVRRRGQEARLRCSPMKGHSHVYWYRQLPEEGLKFMVYLQKENIIDESGMPKERFSAEFPKEGPSILRIQQVVRGDSAAYFCASSSGGQDEQYFGPGTRLTVT.

The rearrangement joins TRBV10-3 to TRBJ2-1, with a possible D match to TRBD2 (6 bases). Germline CDR1 is ENHRY and CDR2 is SYGVKD. This CDR3 is 16 amino acids long. Trimming removed 0 bases at V and 7 bases at J, with 16 bases between. The CDR3 nucleotides are TGTGCCATCAGTGAGTCGATTCCGGGAGCCCTAAATGAGCAGTTCTTC. This translates into CAISESIPGALNEQFF.

CDR3 sequence: CASSPRGNLNTEAFF. CDR3 bases: TGTGCCAGCAGCCCGAGAGGTAATTTGAACACTGAAGCTTTCTTT. V is TRBV9 and J is TRBJ1-1; D remains ambiguous. Trimming stripped 4 bases from V and 0 bases from J, with 13 bases between. CDR3 length equals 15 residues. CDR1 and CDR2 (germline): SGDLS, YYNGEE.

A single count supports this clone. The J gene is TRBJ2-1, the V gene TRBV11-2; D is perhaps TRBD1 (6 bases). Germline loops: CDR1 SGHAT, CDR2 FQNNGV. CDR3 length: 16 amino acids. V was cut by 0 bases and J by 3 bases, with 12 bases left in between. The CDR3 region is CASSLDRGKGYNEQFF. Here the CDR3 DNA reads TGTGCCAGCAGCTTAGATAGGGGGAAAGGCTACAATGAGCAGTTCTTC.

The rearrangement links TRBV19 to TRBJ2-7; possibly TRBD1 for D (6 bases). Trimming removed 1 base from V and 6 bases from J, with 10 bases in between. The CDR3 has 13 residues. CDR1 is LNHDA, CDR2 SQIVND, per germline (reference sequence). CDR3: CASSIAQGFEQYF. The CDR3 coding sequence is TGTGCCAGTAGTATAGCACAGGGTTTCGAGCAGTACTTC.

This clone has only a few counts. Other DNA sequences of this sample code for an identical CDR3. J is TRBJ2-3 and V is TRBV29-1, with 7 bases that match TRBD2. The J segment lost 3 bases and the V segment lost 5 bases, leaving 5 bases of the junction unmatched. CDR1 and CDR2 from the germline V gene are SQVTM and ANQGSEA. CDR3 length: 13 residues. CDR3 in DNA: TGCAGCGTTAGGCAGGGAGGGACAGATACGCAGTATTTT. Amino acids: CSVRQGGTDTQYF.

This chain links TRBV10-3 with TRBJ2-5; TRBD2 matches 16 bases. The length of the CDR3 is 15 residues. The J segment lost 5 bases and the V segment lost 7 bases, leaving 4 bases of the junction unmatched. Germline assignment: CDR1 ENHRY and CDR2 SYGVKD. Here the CDR3 reads CAINQGLAGGETQYF. The CDR3 DNA reads TGTGCCATCAACCAGGGACTAGCGGGGGGGGAGACCCAGTACTTC.

This CDR3 is CASRLGRGLNTEAFF. Here the CDR3 DNA reads TGTGCCAGCAGGCTGGGCAGGGGCTTGAACACTGAAGCTTTCTTT. The V gene is TRBV27, the J gene TRBJ1-1, with D possibly matching TRBD1 (6 bases). The CDR3 contains 15 residues. Trimming took 6 bases from V and 0 from J, leaving 14 bases between them. Germline CDR1 and CDR2: MNHEY and SMNVEV (reference sequence).